Listed here are 4 T cell receptor beta chains from one sample, sequenced in a study of long-term antiretroviral therapy in people with HIV. A v3.0 immunoSEQ assay was performed at survey level. Libraries were prepared by immunoSEQ multiplex PCR; TCRdb keeps only in-frame clonotypes and omits some of them. The table records some 20,000 clones, over 70% of them present only once. The sequenced sample was unsorted PBMCs, obtained 2.3 years after starting antiretroviral therapy. The source is a woman between 40 and 55 years old with HIV.

The V call is TRBV9, the J call TRBJ2-1; D not certain. V was pared by 0 bases and J by 4 bases, with 8 bases between. Germline values: CDR1 SGDLS, CDR2 YYNGEE. This CDR3 comprises 14 residues. CDR3 sequence (DNA): TGTGCCAGCAGCGTAGTTGATCGGTACAATGAGCAGTTCTTC. Translation: CASSVVDRYNEQFF.

This clone showed up just a few times. V and J are TRBV4-2 and TRBJ1-1, with D possibly being TRBD1 (5 bases). The CDR3 runs to 15 residues. From germline, CDR1 is LGHNA and CDR2 YNFKEQ. V was clipped by 2 bases and J by 7 bases, with 17 bases between them. The CDR3 here is CASSQPITDSHEAFF. CDR3 DNA sequence: TGTGCCAGCAGCCAACCCATCACCGACAGTCATGAAGCTTTCTTT.

This chain joins TRBV2 and TRBJ2-2; no clear D. The CDR3 length is 13 residues. The germline gives CDR1 SNHLY, CDR2 FYNNEI. V lost 10 bases and J lost 1, with 10 bases in between. CDR3 residues: CATRAENTGELFF. CDR3 bases: TGTGCCACCCGGGCTGAGAACACCGGGGAGCTGTTTTTT.

The genes are TRBV5-6 and TRBJ2-7, with D possibly matching TRBD1 (6 bases). CDR1 SGHDT and CDR2 YYEEEE come from the germline V gene. V was clipped by 7 bases and J by 6 bases, with 20 bases between them. There are 14 residues in the CDR3. The CDR3 DNA reads as TGTGCCAGCGGAATAGGGGGTAGAGTAATCGAGCAGTACTTC. Translated: CASGIGGRVIEQYF.